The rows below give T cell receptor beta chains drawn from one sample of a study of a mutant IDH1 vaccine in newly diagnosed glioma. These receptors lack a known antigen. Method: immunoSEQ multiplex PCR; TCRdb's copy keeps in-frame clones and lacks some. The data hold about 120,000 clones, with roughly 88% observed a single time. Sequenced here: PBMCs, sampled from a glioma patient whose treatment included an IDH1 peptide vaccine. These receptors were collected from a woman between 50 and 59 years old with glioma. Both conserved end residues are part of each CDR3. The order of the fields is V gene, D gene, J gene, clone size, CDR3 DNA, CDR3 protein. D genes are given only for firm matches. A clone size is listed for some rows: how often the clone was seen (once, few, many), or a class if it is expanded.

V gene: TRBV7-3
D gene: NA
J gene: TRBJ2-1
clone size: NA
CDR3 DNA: TGTGCCAGCAGCTCCCCAGGGAGGAGCTACAATGAGCAGTTCTTC
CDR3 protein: CASSSPGRSYNEQFF

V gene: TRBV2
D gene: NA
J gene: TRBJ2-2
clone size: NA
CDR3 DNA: TGTGCCAGCAGGAAGGGCCCACCGACAAACACCGGGGAGCTGTTTTTT
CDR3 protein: CASRKGPPTNTGELFF

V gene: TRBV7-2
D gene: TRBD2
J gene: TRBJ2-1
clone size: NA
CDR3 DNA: TGTGCCAGCAGCTTCCTTGGTGGGAGCGGGATAGAGCAGTTCTTC
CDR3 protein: CASSFLGGSGIEQFF

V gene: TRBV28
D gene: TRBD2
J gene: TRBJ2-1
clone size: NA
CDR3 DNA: TGTGCCAGCAGTCCGCCTGCCGGGACTAGCGGGAGGGTACACAATGAGCAGTTCTTC
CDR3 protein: CASSPPAGTSGRVHNEQFF

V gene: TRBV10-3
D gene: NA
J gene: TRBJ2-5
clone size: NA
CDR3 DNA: TGTGCCATCAAAAGGGGGGGGGCAGACCAAGAGACCCAGTACTTC
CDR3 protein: CAIKRGGADQETQYF

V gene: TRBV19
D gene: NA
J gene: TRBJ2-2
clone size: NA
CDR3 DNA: TGTGCATCGGAGCCCAGGGAAGTTGTCACCGGGGAGCTGTTTTTT
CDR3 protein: CASEPREVVTGELFF

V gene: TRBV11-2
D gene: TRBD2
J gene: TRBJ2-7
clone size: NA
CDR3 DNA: TGTGCCAGCAGTGCAAATAGCGGGCCCTACGAGCAGTACTTC
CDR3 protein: CASSANSGPYEQYF

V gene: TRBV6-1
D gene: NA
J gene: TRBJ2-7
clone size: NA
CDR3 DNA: TGTGCCAGCAGTGACCTGCTTACAGGGCAGGGCGAGCAGTACTTC
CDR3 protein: CASSDLLTGQGEQYF

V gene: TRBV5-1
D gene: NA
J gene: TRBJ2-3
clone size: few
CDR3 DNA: TGCGCCAGCAGCTTGGGGCGGGGAATGGGGAATTTT
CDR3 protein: CASSLGRGMGNF

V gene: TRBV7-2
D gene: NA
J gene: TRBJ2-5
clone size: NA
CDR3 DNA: TGTGCCAGCAGCCCCTGGCAGGGGTTAGAGACCCAGTACTTC
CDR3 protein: CASSPWQGLETQYF

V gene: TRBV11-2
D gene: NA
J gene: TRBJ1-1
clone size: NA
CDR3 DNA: TGTGCCAGCAGTACTACAGGGTTTCGGAACACTGAAGCTTTCTTT
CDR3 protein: CASSTTGFRNTEAFF

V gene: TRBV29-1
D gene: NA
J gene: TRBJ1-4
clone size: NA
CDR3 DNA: TGCAGCGTTGCGACGACGGCAGCTAATGAAAAACTGTTTTTT
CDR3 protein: CSVATTAANEKLFF

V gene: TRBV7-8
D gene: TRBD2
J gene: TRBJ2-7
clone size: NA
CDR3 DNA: TGTGCCAGCAGCGCTTATCGACTAGCGGGAGGGAGATACGAGCAGTACTTC
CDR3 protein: CASSAYRLAGGRYEQYF

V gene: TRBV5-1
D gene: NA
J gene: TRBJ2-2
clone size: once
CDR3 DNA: TGCGCCAGCAGCGGTGACCCGAACACCGGGGAGCTGTTTTTT
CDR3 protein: CASSGDPNTGELFF

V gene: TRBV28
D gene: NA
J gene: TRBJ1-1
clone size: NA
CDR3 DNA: TGTGCCACCAGGGGATTCGCTGAAGCTTTCTTT
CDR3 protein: CATRGFAEAFF

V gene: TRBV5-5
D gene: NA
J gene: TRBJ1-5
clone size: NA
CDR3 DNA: TGTGCCAGCAGCTTGGCCGGCTTACAACACAATCAGCCCCAGCATTTT
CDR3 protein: CASSLAGLQHNQPQHF